This T cell receptor beta chain was profiled in a study of shared clonotypes between healthy human individuals. Across the whole study: Three CD4 naive, three CD4 memory, two CD8 naive and one CD8 memory plate were used per donor.

The assay was immunoSEQ multiplex PCR, and TCRdb's table has in-frame clones only and misses some. The sample carries roughly 2 million clones, 95% recorded once. Each donor was a Caucasian adult residing in Nashville, Tennessee. Study conclusions and caveats: The expectation was that sequencing depth would affect clonotype sharing among donors. Between a few donors, naive CD4 clonotypes were shared at a level of about 5%.

Regarding this clone: The target antigen is unknown.

Looked up from germline, CDR1 is DFQATT and CDR2 is SNEGSKA (reference sequence). The CDR3 consists of 11 residues. The V end lost 7 bases, the J end lost 7 bases, and 14 bases lay between the germline ends. The sequence came from a man between 18 and 29 years old in good health. Sequencing was carried out using naive CD4+ T cells sorted from blood. Subset denoted: CD45RA+ positively selected. The rearrangement uses TRBV20-1 and TRBJ2-7; D is unclear. In DNA, the CDR3 is TGCAGTGTATTAAGGGTGGGGGAGCAGTACTTC. Translated, it gives CSVLRVGEQYF.